This T cell receptor beta chain was recorded in a study of CD8 T cells in ankylosing spondylitis. Whole-study findings and limits: The study looked at matched synovial fluid samples from ankylosing spondylitis patients. Disease-linked clones were reported to be significantly enriched there.

This clonotype was seen a handful of times. The antigen is undetermined. MiXCR, run by TCRdb on the 5' RACE reads, gives a single entry per CDR3 protein. The sample contains roughly 26,000 distinct CDR3 sequences, roughly 13% of which appear only once. Germline V gene sequence: CDR1 SGHRS, CDR2 YFSETQ. The CDR3 extends over 16 amino acids. V gave up 3 bases and J gave up 2 bases, with 15 bases separating them. Sequenced: blood. The chain uses TRBV5-1 and TRBJ2-1; perhaps TRBD2 as D (6 bases). This receptor was obtained from a male donor with ankylosing spondylitis or in good health (not recorded which). The DNA for the CDR3 is TGCGCCAGCAGCTCGCTTCGGGAGCTTCCCTACAATGAGCAGTTCTTC. Protein product: CASSSLRELPYNEQFF. Filled out from reference TRBV5-1 and TRBJ2-1, the complete variable domain reads KAGVTQTPRYLIKTRGQQVTLSCSPISGHRSVSWYQQTPGQGLQFLFEYFSETQRNKGNFPGRFSGRQFSNSRSEMNVSTLELGDSALYLCASSSLRELPYNEQFFGPGTRLTVL.